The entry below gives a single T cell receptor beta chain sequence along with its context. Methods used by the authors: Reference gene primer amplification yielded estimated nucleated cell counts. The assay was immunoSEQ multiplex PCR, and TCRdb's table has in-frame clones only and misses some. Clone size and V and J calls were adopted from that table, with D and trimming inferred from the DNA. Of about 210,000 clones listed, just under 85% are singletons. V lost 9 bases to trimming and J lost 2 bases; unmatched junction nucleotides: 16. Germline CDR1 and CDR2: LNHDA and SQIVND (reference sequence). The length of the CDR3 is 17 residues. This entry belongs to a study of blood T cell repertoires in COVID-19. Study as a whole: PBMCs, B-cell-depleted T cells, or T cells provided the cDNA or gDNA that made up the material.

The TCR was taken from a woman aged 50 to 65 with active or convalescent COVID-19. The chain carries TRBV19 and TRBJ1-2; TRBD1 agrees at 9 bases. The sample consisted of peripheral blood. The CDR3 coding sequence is TGTGCCAGCAATAGAGGAACGGGACAGGGATTCAACTATGGCTACACCTTC. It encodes CASNRGTGQGFNYGYTF.